The 2 T cell receptor beta chains reported below all come from one sample, sequenced in a study of T-cell reconstitution after alpha-beta-depleted transplantation in children. Unique molecular identifiers were incorporated during preparation of the TCRbeta library. TCRdb reprocessed the PCR reads with MiXCR, giving one entry per CDR3 protein. The data hold around 580,000 distinct CDR3 sequences, with more than 20% observed a single time. Source: PBMCs, taken before TCRalphabeta/CD19-depleted stem cell transplant. These receptors were collected from a boy younger than two with Wiskott-Aldrich syndrome, due to receive a stem cell transplant.

This clonotype was seen a few times. The chain links TRBV11-2 to TRBJ2-1; no clear D. CDR3 size: 14 residues. Trimming left V 3 bases short and J 11 bases short, with 17 bases between. Germline V gene lookup returns CDR1 SGHAT and CDR2 FQNNGV. CDR3 sequence (DNA): TGTGCCAGCAGCTTGAGCCGCGGTCGGGCCAAGCAGTTCTTC. Its protein is CASSLSRGRAKQFF.

This clonotype was seen more than once but under ten times. The chain joins TRBV6-5 to TRBJ2-1, with TRBD2 as a possible D gene (6 bases). CDR1 MNHEY and CDR2 SVGAGI come from the germline V gene. The CDR3 loop spans 14 amino acids. Trimming took off 4 bases at V and 9 bases at J, with 16 bases between the two ends. The CDR3 nucleotides are TGTGCCAGCAGTTCACGGCGGGACCCTACTGAGCAGTTCTTC. Translated: CASSSRRDPTEQFF.